The rows below give T cell receptor beta chains drawn from one sample of a study of a mutant IDH1 vaccine in newly diagnosed glioma. Clones were sequenced by immunoSEQ multiplex PCR, and TCRdb holds only the in-frame ones, with some missing. The sample consists of about 56,000 clones, about 80% of them appearing once. No antigen has been identified for these receptors. Sequences were derived from PBMCs, sampled from a glioma patient whose treatment included an IDH1 peptide vaccine. The origin of the receptors is a man aged 45-65 years with glioma. Each CDR3 is given with its conserved first and last residue. Each record gives: D gene, clone size, V gene, J gene, CDR3 DNA, CDR3 protein. A D gene is named only where the DNA matches it firmly. Clone size, where shown, is once, few, many, or a class for clones that have expanded.

D gene: NA
clone size: NA
V gene: TRBV28
J gene: TRBJ1-5
CDR3 DNA: TGTGCCAGCAGTTTTTCGGACAGCTTGGGATATCAGCCCCAGCATTTT
CDR3 protein: CASSFSDSLGYQPQHF

D gene: TRBD1
clone size: NA
V gene: TRBV14
J gene: TRBJ1-6
CDR3 DNA: TGTGCCAGCAGCCGGGACAGGGTCGGTAATTCACCCCTCCACTTT
CDR3 protein: CASSRDRVGNSPLHF

D gene: NA
clone size: NA
V gene: TRBV29-1
J gene: TRBJ2-2
CDR3 DNA: TGCAGCGTTGACTTTATACCCGGGGAGCTGTTTTTT
CDR3 protein: CSVDFIPGELFF

D gene: NA
clone size: NA
V gene: TRBV2
J gene: TRBJ2-5
CDR3 DNA: TGTGCCAGCTCGACAGAGTACCAAGAGACCCAGTACTTC
CDR3 protein: CASSTEYQETQYF

D gene: NA
clone size: NA
V gene: TRBV5-1
J gene: TRBJ2-7
CDR3 DNA: TGCGCCAGCAGCTGGGACGGGTACGAGCAGTACTTC
CDR3 protein: CASSWDGYEQYF

D gene: NA
clone size: NA
V gene: TRBV19
J gene: TRBJ2-5
CDR3 DNA: TGTGCCAGTAGTAGGGAATGGGCGGGGGCCCCGCCTTTTACGACCCAGTACTTC
CDR3 protein: CASSREWAGAPPFTTQYF

D gene: NA
clone size: NA
V gene: TRBV10-3
J gene: TRBJ2-7
CDR3 DNA: TGTGCCATCAGTGAGTCGACGGGGGTTTACGAGCAGTACTTC
CDR3 protein: CAISESTGVYEQYF

D gene: NA
clone size: NA
V gene: TRBV10-3
J gene: TRBJ1-5
CDR3 DNA: TGTGCCATCAGTGGGGGGGAGGGCTATCAGCCCCAGCATTTT
CDR3 protein: CAISGGEGYQPQHF

D gene: TRBD2
clone size: NA
V gene: TRBV5-6
J gene: TRBJ2-7
CDR3 DNA: TGTGCCAGCAGCTTGAGGGCTAGCGGGGGGGTTCCCTGGGAGCAGTACTTC
CDR3 protein: CASSLRASGGVPWEQYF

D gene: NA
clone size: NA
V gene: TRBV5-6
J gene: TRBJ1-2
CDR3 DNA: TGTGCCAGCAGCTCCTTGTGGGGCTACACCTTC
CDR3 protein: CASSSLWGYTF

D gene: NA
clone size: NA
V gene: TRBV29-1
J gene: TRBJ2-3
CDR3 DNA: TGCAGCGTCGGATCGTTGACAGATACGCAGTATTTT
CDR3 protein: CSVGSLTDTQYF

D gene: NA
clone size: NA
V gene: TRBV5-8
J gene: TRBJ1-5
CDR3 DNA: TGTGCCAGCAGCCGAACCGGCGGATATAGCAATCAGCCCCAGCATTTT
CDR3 protein: CASSRTGGYSNQPQHF

D gene: TRBD1
clone size: NA
V gene: TRBV5-4
J gene: TRBJ1-2
CDR3 DNA: TGTGCCAGCAGCCCGGGGGACAGGGCAACCTATGGCTACACCTTC
CDR3 protein: CASSPGDRATYGYTF

D gene: TRBD1
clone size: NA
V gene: TRBV28
J gene: TRBJ1-4
CDR3 DNA: TGTGCCAGTACAGGGGGACTAGAGGAAAAACTGTTTTTT
CDR3 protein: CASTGGLEEKLFF

D gene: NA
clone size: NA
V gene: TRBV20-1
J gene: TRBJ2-1
CDR3 DNA: TGCAGTTCGCGAGGTGACAATGAGCAGTTCTTC
CDR3 protein: CSSRGDNEQFF

D gene: TRBD1
clone size: NA
V gene: TRBV29-1
J gene: TRBJ2-2
CDR3 DNA: TGCAGCGTGGGGACCAGTACAGGGGGAATTGGCGGGGAGCTGTTTTTT
CDR3 protein: CSVGTSTGGIGGELFF

D gene: NA
clone size: NA
V gene: TRBV5-1
J gene: TRBJ1-1
CDR3 DNA: TGCGCCAGCAGCTTGGCCGGGACAACGAACACTGAAGCTTTCTTT
CDR3 protein: CASSLAGTTNTEAFF

D gene: TRBD1
clone size: once
V gene: TRBV30
J gene: TRBJ1-5
CDR3 DNA: TGTGCCTGGAGTTCTGGACAGGGCAATCAGCCCCAGCATTTT
CDR3 protein: CAWSSGQGNQPQHF

D gene: NA
clone size: NA
V gene: TRBV2
J gene: TRBJ2-2
CDR3 DNA: TGTGCCAGCAGTTGGGGTGACAGGCCGAACACCGGGGAGCTGTTTTTT
CDR3 protein: CASSWGDRPNTGELFF

D gene: NA
clone size: NA
V gene: TRBV20-1
J gene: TRBJ2-3
CDR3 DNA: TGCAGTGCTGGCCCAGGAGATACGCAGTATTTT
CDR3 protein: CSAGPGDTQYF

D gene: NA
clone size: NA
V gene: TRBV5-1
J gene: TRBJ2-5
CDR3 DNA: TGCGCCAGCAGCTTGAAACAGGGTAGAGAGACCCAGTACTTC
CDR3 protein: CASSLKQGRETQYF

D gene: TRBD2
clone size: NA
V gene: TRBV5-4
J gene: TRBJ2-5
CDR3 DNA: TGTGCCAGCAGCCCCCCTAGCGGGGGGGCCGGAGAGACCCAGTACTTC
CDR3 protein: CASSPPSGGAGETQYF

D gene: NA
clone size: few
V gene: TRBV6-6
J gene: TRBJ1-4
CDR3 DNA: TGTGCCAGCAGCCCCCTTGGGGAAAAACTGTTTTTT
CDR3 protein: CASSPLGEKLFF

D gene: NA
clone size: few
V gene: TRBV28
J gene: TRBJ1-3
CDR3 DNA: TGTGCCAGCAGTTTAACCCAGGCCGGAAACACCATATATTTT
CDR3 protein: CASSLTQAGNTIYF

D gene: NA
clone size: NA
V gene: TRBV6-6
J gene: TRBJ1-1
CDR3 DNA: TGTGCCAGCAGTTACGTCGGGGGAATGAACACTGAAGCTTTCTTT
CDR3 protein: CASSYVGGMNTEAFF

D gene: NA
clone size: few
V gene: TRBV5-1
J gene: TRBJ1-5
CDR3 DNA: TGCGCCAGCAGCTTGTACAGTAATCAGCCCCAGCATTTT
CDR3 protein: CASSLYSNQPQHF

D gene: NA
clone size: NA
V gene: TRBV30
J gene: TRBJ1-5
CDR3 DNA: TGTGCCTGGCAGGGGCCTAGCAATCAGCCCCAGCATTTT
CDR3 protein: CAWQGPSNQPQHF

D gene: NA
clone size: NA
V gene: TRBV6-6
J gene: TRBJ1-1
CDR3 DNA: TGTGCCAGCAGAGGCAGGGAAGGTCGGGCTGAAGCTTTCTTT
CDR3 protein: CASRGREGRAEAFF

D gene: NA
clone size: NA
V gene: TRBV19
J gene: TRBJ2-5
CDR3 DNA: TGTGCCAGTAGTACAGGACAGCCCGGGCCCCAAGAGACCCAGTACTTC
CDR3 protein: CASSTGQPGPQETQYF

D gene: NA
clone size: NA
V gene: TRBV30
J gene: TRBJ2-1
CDR3 DNA: TGTGCCTGGAGTGTACTAGGGGCGGACAATGAGCAGTTCTTC
CDR3 protein: CAWSVLGADNEQFF